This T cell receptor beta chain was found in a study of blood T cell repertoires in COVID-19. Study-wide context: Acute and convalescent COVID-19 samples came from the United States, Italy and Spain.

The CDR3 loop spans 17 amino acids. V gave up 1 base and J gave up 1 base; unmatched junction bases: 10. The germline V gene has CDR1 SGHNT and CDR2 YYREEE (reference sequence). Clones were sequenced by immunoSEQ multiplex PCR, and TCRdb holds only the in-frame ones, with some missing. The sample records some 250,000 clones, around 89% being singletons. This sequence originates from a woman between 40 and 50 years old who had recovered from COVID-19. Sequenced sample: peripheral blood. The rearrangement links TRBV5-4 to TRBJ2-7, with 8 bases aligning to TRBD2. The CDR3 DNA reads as TGTGCCAGCAGCTTGTCCCCCGGAGCGGGAGCGTCCTACGAGCAGTACTTC. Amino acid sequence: CASSLSPGAGASYEQYF. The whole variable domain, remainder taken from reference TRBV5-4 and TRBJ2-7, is ETGVTQSPTHLIKTRGQQVTLRCSSQSGHNTVSWYQQALGQGPQFIFQYYREEENGRGNFPPRFSGLQFPNYSSELNVNALELDDSALYLCASSLSPGAGASYEQYFGPGTRLTVT.